This TCR beta chain was identified during a study of CD8+ T cells in alopecia areata. Study conclusions and caveats: Normal skin's resident alphabeta T cells are also sequenced in scalp samples.

As concerns this clone: Its antigen is not identified.

Peripheral blood samples and lesional scalp punch biopsies were obtained from alopecia areata patients. Extracted RNA was reverse transcribed into cDNA, the sequencing template. TCRdb keeps only in-frame clones here, not all; method: immunoSEQ multiplex PCR. The data show approximately 58,000 clones, with around 44% seen just once and roughly 50% held by the top ten. Trimming took off 4 bases at V and 6 bases at J, with 12 bases between the two ends. This CDR3 contains 13 residues. Germline lookup yields CDR1 LGHNA and CDR2 YSLEER. The sample consisted of NKG2D-low CD8+ T cells sorted from blood. The source of this sequence is a human donor with alopecia areata. V gene TRBV4-3 combines with J gene TRBJ1-1; D is unresolved. This chain's CDR3 is CASSPLVGPEAFF. CDR3 nucleotides: TGCGCCAGCAGCCCCCTGGTGGGCCCTGAAGCTTTCTTT.